The clone carrying this T cell receptor beta chain was observed a handful of times. Its antigen is unknown. Amplification of TRBV12-4/TRBJ1-2 clonotypes used adaptor-ligated barcode primers. TCRdb reprocessed the multiplex PCR reads with MiXCR, giving one entry per CDR3 protein. Altogether 1,000 to 1,500 distinct CDR3 sequences are present, around 25% being singletons, with the ten largest covering 5% to 6.5%. The CDR3 is 12 amino acids. V lost 8 bases, J lost 4 bases, and 11 bases lay in between. Naive CD4+ cells had CD25+ Tregs removed. The study's findings and limits: Tumor memory CD4+ T cell TCR gene usage was found to cluster with blood and lymph node memory CD4+ cells and with lymph node naive CD4+ cells.

The sample taken for sequencing was naive CD4+ T cells sorted from blood. The subset: naive CD4+ T cells, CD4+CD45RA+CD25-. This chain uses TRBV12-3 or TRBV12-4 with TRBJ1-2; the D is unclear. This receptor was taken from a female donor with breast cancer. In DNA form, the CDR3 reads TGTGCCAGCTCGGGTCGGACCTATGGCTACACCTTC. As protein: CASSGRTYGYTF.